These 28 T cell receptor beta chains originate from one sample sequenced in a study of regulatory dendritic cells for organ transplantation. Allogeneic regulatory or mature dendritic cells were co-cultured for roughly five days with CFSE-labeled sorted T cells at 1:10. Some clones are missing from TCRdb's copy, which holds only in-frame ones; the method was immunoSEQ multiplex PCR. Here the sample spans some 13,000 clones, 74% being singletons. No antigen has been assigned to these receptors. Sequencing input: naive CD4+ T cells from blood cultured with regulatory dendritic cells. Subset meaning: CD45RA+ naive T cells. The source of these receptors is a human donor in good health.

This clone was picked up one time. The CDR3 nucleotides are TGCGCCAGCAGCCAAGAGGGGCAGATCAATCAGCCCCAGCATTTT. Its translation is CASSQEGQINQPQHF. The chain couples TRBV4-1 to TRBJ1-5; TRBD1 might be the D (5 bases). V was trimmed by 0 bases and J by 3 bases, leaving 9 bases between them. The V gene's germline CDR1 is MGHRA and CDR2 YSYEKL. The CDR3 has 15 residues.

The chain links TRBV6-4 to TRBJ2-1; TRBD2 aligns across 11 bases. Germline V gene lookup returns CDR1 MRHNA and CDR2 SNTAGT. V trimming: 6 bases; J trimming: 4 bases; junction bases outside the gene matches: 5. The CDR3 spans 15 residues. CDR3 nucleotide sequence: TGTGCCAGCAGCCAACTAGCGGGAGCTTACAATGAGCAGTTCTTC. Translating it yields CASSQLAGAYNEQFF.

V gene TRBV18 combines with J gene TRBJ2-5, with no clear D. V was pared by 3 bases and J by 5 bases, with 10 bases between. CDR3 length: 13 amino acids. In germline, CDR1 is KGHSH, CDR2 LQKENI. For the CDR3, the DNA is TGTGCCAGCTCACCTGTGGCGGATGAGACCCAGTACTTC. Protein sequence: CASSPVADETQYF.

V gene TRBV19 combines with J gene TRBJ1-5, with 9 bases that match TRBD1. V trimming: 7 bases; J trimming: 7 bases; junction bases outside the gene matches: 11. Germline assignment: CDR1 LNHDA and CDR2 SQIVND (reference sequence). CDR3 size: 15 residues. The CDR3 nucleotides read TGTGCCAGTAAGCAGGGACAGGGACGGGGCCAGCCCCAGCATTTT. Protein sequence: CASKQGQGRGQPQHF.

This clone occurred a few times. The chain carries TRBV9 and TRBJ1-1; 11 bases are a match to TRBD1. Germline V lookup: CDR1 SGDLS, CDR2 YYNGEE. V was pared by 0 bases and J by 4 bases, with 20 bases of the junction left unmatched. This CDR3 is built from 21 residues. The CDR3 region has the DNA TGTGCCAGCAGCGTAGCTGGGGTGTCCGGGACAGGGGGAAGGGAGAGCACTGAAGCTTTCTTT. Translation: CASSVAGVSGTGGRESTEAFF. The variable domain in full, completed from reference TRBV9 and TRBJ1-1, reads DSGVTQTPKHLITATGQRVTLRCSPRSGDLSVYWYQQSLDQGLQFLIQYYNGEERAKGNILERFSAQQFPDLHSELNLSSLELGDSALYFCASSVAGVSGTGGRESTEAFFGQGTRLTVV.

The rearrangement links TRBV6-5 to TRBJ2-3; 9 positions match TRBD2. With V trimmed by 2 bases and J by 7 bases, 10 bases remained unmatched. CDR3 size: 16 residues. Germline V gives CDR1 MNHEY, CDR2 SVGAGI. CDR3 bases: TGTGCCAGCAGTTACCAACCTAGCGGGGAAAGTTATACGCAGTATTTT. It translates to CASSYQPSGESYTQYF.

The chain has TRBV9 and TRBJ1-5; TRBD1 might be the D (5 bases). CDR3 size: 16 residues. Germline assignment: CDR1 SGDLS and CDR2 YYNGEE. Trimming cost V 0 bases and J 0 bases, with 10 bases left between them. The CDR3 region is CASSVDAGYSNQPQHF. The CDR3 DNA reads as TGTGCCAGCAGCGTAGATGCAGGGTATAGCAATCAGCCCCAGCATTTT.

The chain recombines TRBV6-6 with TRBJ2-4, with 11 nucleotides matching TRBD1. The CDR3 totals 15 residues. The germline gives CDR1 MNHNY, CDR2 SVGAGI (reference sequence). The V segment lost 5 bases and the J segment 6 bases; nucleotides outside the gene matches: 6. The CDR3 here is CASSLRDRGTNIQYF. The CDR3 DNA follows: TGTGCCAGCAGTCTCCGGGACAGGGGGACAAACATTCAGTACTTC.

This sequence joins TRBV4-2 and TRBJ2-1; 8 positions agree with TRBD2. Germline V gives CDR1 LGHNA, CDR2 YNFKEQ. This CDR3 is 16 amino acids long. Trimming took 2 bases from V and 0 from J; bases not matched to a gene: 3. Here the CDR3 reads CASSQSGGPSYNEQFF. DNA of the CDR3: TGTGCCAGCAGCCAATCGGGGGGGCCCTCCTACAATGAGCAGTTCTTC.

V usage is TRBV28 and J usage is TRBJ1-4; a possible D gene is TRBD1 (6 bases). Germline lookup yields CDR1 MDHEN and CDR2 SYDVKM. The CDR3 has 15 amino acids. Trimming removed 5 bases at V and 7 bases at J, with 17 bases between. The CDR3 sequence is CASSAQGQVVEKLFF. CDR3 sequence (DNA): TGTGCCAGCAGTGCCCAGGGGCAAGTGGTTGAAAAACTGTTTTTT.

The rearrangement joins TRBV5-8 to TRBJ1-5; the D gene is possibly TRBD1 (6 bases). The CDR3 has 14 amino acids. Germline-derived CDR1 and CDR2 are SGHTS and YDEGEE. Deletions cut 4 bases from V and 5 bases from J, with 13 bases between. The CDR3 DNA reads TGTGCCAGCAGCGGCAACAGGGTTTATCAGCCCCAGCATTTT. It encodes CASSGNRVYQPQHF.

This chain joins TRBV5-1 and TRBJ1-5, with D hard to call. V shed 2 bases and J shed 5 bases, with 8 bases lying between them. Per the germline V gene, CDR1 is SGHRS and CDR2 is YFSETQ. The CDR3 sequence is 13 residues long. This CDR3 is CASSLGRDQPQHF. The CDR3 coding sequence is TGCGCCAGCAGCTTAGGGAGAGATCAGCCCCAGCATTTT.

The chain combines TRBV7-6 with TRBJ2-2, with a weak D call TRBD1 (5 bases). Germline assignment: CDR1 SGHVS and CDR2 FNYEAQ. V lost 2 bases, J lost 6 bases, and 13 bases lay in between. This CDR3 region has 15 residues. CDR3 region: CASSLTGVGPGELFF. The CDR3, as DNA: TGTGCCAGCAGCTTAACAGGAGTGGGCCCCGGGGAGCTGTTTTTT.

The CDR3 nucleotides are TGTGCCAGCAGCTTAGGGGGGGGCTGGAAAGAGCAGTACTTC. Amino acid sequence: CASSLGGGWKEQYF. The rearrangement uses TRBV7-2 and TRBJ2-7; weak D call: TRBD2 (7 bases). Trimming pared 1 base from V and 7 bases from J, leaving 14 bases between. Germline assignment: CDR1 SGHTA and CDR2 FQGNSA. The CDR3 spans 14 residues.

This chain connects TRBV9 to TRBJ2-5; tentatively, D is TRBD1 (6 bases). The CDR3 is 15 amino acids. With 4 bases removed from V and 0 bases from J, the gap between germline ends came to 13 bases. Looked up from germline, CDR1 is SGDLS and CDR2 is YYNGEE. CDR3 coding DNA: TGTGCCAGCAGCTTACAGAGGACAGACCAAGAGACCCAGTACTTC. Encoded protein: CASSLQRTDQETQYF.

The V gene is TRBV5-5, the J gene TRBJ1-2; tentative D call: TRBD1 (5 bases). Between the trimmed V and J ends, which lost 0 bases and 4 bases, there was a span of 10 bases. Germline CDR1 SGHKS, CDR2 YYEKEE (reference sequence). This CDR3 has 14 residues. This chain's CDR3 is CASSLAGIGYGYTF. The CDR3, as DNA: TGTGCCAGCAGCTTGGCAGGGATAGGCTATGGCTACACCTTC. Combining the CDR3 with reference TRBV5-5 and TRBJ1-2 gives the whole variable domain DAGVTQSPTHLIKTRGQQVTLRCSPISGHKSVSWYQQVLGQGPQFIFQYYEKEERGRGNFPDRFSARQFPNYSSELNVNALLLGDSALYLCASSLAGIGYGYTFGSGTRLTVV.

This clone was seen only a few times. The CDR3 DNA follows: TGTGCCAGCAGAGACAGGACAGACAGCGCTGAAGCTTTCTTT. Protein: CASRDRTDSAEAFF. This rearrangement joins TRBV2 to TRBJ1-1; D might be TRBD1 (6 bases). V was clipped by 6 bases and J by 6 bases, with 17 bases between them. The CDR3 is 14 residues long. The germline V gene encodes CDR1 SNHLY and CDR2 FYNNEI.

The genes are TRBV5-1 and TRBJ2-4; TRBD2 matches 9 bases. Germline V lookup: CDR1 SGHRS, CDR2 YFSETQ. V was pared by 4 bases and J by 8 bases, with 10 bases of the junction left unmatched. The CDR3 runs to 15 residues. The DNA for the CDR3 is TGCGCCAGCAGCGGTCGGACTAGCGAGAGGGACATTCAGTACTTC. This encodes CASSGRTSERDIQYF.

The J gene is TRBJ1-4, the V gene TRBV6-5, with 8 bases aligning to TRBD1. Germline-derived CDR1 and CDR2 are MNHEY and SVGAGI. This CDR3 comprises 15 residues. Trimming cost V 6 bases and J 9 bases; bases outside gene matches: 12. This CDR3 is CASRGNDRGRQKLFF. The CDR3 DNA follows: TGTGCCAGCAGGGGAAACGACAGGGGAAGGCAAAAACTGTTTTTT.

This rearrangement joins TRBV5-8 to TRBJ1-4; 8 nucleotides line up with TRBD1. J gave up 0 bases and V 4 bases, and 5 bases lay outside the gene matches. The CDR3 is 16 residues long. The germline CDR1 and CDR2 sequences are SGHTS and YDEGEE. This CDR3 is CASSRGQVATNEKLFF. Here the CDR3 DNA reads TGTGCCAGCAGCCGGGGACAGGTCGCAACTAATGAAAAACTGTTTTTT.

CDR3 in DNA: TGCGCCAGCAGCCTATCGGACAGGAGCTCCTACAATGAGCAGTTCTTC. As protein: CASSLSDRSSYNEQFF. The rearrangement joins TRBV5-1 to TRBJ2-1, with 7 bases matching TRBD1. Trimming took 4 bases from V and 0 from J; bases not matched to a gene: 7. The length of the CDR3 is 16 residues. CDR1 is SGHRS and CDR2 is YFSETQ in the germline V gene.

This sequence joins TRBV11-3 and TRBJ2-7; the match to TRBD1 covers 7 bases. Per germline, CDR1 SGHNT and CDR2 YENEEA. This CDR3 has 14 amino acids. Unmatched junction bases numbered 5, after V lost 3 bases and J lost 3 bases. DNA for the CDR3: TGTGCCAGCAGCTTGACAGGGTCCCTCTACGAGCAGTACTTC. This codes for CASSLTGSLYEQYF.

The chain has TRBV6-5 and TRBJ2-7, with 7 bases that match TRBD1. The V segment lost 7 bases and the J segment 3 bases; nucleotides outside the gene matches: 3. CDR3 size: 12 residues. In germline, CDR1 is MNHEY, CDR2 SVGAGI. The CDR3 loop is CASKPGGYEQYF. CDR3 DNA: TGTGCCAGCAAACCAGGGGGCTACGAGCAGTACTTC.

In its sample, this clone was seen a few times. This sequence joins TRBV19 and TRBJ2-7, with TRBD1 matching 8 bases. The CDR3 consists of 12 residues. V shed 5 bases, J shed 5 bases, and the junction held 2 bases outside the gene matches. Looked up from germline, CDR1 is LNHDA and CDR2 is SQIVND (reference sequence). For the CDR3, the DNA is TGTGCCAGTAGTGTGACAGGGGACGAGCAGTACTTC. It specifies CASSVTGDEQYF. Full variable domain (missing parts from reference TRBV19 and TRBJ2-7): DGGITQSPKYLFRKEGQNVTLSCEQNLNHDAMYWYRQDPGQGLRLIYYSQIVNDFQKGDIAEGYSVSREKKESFPLTVTSAQKNPTAFYLCASSVTGDEQYFGPGTRLTVT.

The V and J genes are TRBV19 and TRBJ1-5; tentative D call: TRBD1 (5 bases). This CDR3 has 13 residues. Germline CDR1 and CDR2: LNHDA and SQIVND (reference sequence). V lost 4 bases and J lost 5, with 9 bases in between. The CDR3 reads CASSRQGDQPQHF. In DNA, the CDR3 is TGTGCCAGTAGTAGGCAGGGCGATCAGCCCCAGCATTTT.

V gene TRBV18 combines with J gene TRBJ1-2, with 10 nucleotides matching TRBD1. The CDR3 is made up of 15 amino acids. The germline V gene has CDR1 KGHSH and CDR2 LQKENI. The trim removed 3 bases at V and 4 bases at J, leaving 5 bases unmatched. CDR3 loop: CASSPETGGGYGYTF. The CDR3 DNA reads TGTGCCAGCTCACCGGAGACAGGGGGCGGCTATGGCTACACCTTC.

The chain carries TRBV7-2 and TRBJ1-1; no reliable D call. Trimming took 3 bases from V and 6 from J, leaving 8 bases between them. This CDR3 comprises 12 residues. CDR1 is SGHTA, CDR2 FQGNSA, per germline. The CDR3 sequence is CASSLITPEAFF. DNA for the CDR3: TGTGCCAGCAGCTTGATTACACCTGAAGCTTTCTTT.

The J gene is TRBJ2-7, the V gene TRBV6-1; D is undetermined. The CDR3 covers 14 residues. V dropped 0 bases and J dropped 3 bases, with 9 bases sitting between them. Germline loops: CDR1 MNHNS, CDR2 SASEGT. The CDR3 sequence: CASSEALLIYEQYF. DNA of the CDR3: TGTGCCAGCAGTGAAGCACTCTTGATCTACGAGCAGTACTTC.